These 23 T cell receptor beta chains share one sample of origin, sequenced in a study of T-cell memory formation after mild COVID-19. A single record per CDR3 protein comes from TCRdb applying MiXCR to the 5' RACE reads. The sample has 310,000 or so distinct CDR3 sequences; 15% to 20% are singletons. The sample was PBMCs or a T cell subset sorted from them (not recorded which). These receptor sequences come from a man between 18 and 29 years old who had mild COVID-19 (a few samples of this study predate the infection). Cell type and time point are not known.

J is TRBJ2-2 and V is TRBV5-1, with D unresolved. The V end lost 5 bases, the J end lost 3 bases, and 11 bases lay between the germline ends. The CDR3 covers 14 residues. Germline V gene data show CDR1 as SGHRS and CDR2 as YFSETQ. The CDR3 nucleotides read TGCGCCAGCAGACTTCTCTCAGACACCGGGGAGCTGTTTTTT. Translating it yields CASRLLSDTGELFF.

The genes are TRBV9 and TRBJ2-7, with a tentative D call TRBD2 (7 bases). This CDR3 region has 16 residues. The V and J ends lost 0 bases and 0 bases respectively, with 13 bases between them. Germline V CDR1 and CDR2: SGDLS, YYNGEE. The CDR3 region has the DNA TGTGCCAGCAGCGTAGACGGGGGGCCTAGCTCCTACGAGCAGTACTTC. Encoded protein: CASSVDGGPSSYEQYF. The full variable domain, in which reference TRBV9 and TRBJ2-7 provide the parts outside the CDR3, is DSGVTQTPKHLITATGQRVTLRCSPRSGDLSVYWYQQSLDQGLQFLIQYYNGEERAKGNILERFSAQQFPDLHSELNLSSLELGDSALYFCASSVDGGPSSYEQYFGPGTRLTVT.

CDR3 coding DNA: TGCGCCAGCAGTGCGGCAGGGTTAATTGATGAAAAACTGTTTTTT. Protein sequence: CASSAAGLIDEKLFF. The chain is built from TRBV10-2 and TRBJ1-4; perhaps TRBD1 as D (5 bases). The CDR3 consists of 15 residues. CDR1 and CDR2 (germline): WSHSY, SAAADI. Trimming pared 4 bases from V and 6 bases from J, leaving 15 bases between.

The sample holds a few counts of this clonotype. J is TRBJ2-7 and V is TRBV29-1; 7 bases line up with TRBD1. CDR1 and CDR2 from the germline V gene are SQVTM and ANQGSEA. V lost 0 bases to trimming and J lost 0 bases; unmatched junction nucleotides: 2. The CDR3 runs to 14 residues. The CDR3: CSVEDAGGSYEQYF. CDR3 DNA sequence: TGCAGCGTTGAAGATGCAGGGGGCTCCTACGAGCAGTACTTC.

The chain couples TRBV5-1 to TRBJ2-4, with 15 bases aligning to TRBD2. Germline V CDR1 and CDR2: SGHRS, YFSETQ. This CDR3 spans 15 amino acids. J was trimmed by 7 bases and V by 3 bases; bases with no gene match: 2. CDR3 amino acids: CASSYGLAGGNIQYF. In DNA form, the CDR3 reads TGCGCCAGCAGCTATGGACTAGCGGGGGGGAACATTCAGTACTTC.

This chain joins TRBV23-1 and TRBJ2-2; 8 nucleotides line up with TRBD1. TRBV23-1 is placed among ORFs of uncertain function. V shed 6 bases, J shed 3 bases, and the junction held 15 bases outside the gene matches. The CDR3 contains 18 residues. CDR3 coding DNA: TGCGCCAGCAGGCCCCTCGAAGGGACAGGTCTTGACACCGGGGAGCTGTTTTTT. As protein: CASRPLEGTGLDTGELFF.

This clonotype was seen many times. CDR3 in amino acids: CASSPSDGYEQYV. CDR3 coding DNA: TGTGCCAGCAGTCCCTCGGACGGGTACGAGCAGTACGTC. The genes are TRBV12-3 or TRBV12-4 and TRBJ2-7; D unresolved. The CDR3 contains 13 residues. Trimming shortened V by 5 bases and J by 4 bases, and 12 bases separated the two germline ends.

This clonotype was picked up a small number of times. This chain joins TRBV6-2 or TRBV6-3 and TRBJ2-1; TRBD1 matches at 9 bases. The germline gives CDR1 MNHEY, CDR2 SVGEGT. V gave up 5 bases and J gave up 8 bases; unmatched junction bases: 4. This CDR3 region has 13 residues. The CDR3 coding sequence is TGTGCCAGCAGTGACAGGGGGGTCGATGAGCAGTTCTTC. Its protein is CASSDRGVDEQFF.

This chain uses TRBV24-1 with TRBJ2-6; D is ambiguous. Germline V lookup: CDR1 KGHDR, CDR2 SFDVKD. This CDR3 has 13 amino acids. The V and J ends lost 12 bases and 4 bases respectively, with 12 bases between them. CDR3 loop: CAAAPAGANVLTF. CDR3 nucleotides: TGTGCCGCCGCGCCAGCCGGGGCCAACGTCCTGACTTTC.

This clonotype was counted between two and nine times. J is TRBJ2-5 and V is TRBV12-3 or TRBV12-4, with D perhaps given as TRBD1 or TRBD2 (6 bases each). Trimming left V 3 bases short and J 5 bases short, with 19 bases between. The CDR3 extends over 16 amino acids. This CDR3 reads CASSFLGALGGETQYF. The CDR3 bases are TGTGCCAGCAGTTTCCTGGGGGCGCTTGGGGGGGAGACCCAGTACTTC.

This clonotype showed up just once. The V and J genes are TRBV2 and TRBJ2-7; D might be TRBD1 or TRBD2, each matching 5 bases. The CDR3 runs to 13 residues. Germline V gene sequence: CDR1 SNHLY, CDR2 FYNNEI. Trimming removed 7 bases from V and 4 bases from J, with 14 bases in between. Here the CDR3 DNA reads TGTGCCAGCACTCGCCGGGACCATTACGAGCAGTACGTC. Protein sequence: CASTRRDHYEQYV.

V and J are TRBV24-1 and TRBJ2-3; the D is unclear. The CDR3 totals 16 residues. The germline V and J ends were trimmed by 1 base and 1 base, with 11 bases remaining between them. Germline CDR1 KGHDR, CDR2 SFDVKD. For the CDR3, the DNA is TGTGCCACCAGTGATTTAGAGTTCGCCGGCACAGATACGCAGTATTTT. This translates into CATSDLEFAGTDTQYF.

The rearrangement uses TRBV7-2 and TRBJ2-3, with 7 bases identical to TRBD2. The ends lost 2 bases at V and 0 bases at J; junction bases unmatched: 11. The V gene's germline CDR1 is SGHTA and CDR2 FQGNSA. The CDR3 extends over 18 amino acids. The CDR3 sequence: CASSLWFRLATSTDTQYF. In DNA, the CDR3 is TGTGCCAGCAGCTTATGGTTCCGACTAGCAACTAGCACAGATACGCAGTATTTT.

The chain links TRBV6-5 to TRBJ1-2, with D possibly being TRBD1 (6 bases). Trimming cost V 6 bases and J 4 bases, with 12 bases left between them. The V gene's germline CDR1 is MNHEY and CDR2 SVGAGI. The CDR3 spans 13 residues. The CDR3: CASSQDSGYGYTF. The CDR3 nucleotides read TGTGCCAGCAGCCAGGACAGTGGCTATGGCTACACCTTC.

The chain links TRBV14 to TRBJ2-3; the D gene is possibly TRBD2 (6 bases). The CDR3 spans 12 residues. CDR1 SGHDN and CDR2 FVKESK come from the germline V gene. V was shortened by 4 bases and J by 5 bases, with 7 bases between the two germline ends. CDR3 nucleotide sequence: TGTGCCAGCAGCCGGGGGGTAGATACGCAGTATTTT. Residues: CASSRGVDTQYF.

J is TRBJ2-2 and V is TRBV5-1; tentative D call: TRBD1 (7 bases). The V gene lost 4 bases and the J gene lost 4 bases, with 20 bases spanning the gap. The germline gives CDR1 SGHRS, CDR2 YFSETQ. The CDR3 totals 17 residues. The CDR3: CASSLLGQGEVTGELFF. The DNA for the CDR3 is TGCGCCAGCAGCCTCCTAGGGCAGGGGGAGGTCACCGGGGAGCTGTTTTTT.

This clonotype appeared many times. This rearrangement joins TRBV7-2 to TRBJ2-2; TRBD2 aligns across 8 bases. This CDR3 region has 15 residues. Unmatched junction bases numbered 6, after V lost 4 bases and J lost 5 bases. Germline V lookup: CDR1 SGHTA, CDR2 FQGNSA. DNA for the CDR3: TGTGCCAGCAGCTCCCCTCGGGAGGGAACCGGGGAGCTGTTTTTT. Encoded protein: CASSSPREGTGELFF.

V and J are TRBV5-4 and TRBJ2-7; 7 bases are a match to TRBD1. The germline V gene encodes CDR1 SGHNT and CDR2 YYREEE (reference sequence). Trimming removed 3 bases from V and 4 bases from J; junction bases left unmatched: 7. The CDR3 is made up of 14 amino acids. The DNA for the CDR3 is TGTGCCAGCAGCTCTCCGACAGGGAAGTACGAGCAGTACTTC. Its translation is CASSSPTGKYEQYF.

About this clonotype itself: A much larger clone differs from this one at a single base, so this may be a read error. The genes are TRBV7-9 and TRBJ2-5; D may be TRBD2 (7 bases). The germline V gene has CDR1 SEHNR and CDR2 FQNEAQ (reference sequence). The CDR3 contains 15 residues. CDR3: CSSGSGTGGEETQYF. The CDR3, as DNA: TGTTCCAGCGGATCCGGGACGGGGGGCGAAGAGACCCAGTACTTC.

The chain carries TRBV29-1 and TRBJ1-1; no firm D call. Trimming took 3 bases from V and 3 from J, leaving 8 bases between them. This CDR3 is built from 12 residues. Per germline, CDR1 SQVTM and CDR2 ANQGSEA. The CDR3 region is CSVEDGYTEAFF. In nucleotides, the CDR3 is TGCAGCGTTGAGGACGGCTACACTGAAGCTTTCTTT.

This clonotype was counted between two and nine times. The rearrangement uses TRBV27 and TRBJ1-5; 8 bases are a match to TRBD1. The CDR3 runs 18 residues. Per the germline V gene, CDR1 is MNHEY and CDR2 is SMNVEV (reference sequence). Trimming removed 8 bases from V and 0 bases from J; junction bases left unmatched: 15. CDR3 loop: CASGRQGPGGYSNQPQHF. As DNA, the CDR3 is TGTGCCAGCGGACGACAGGGCCCAGGGGGCTATAGCAATCAGCCCCAGCATTTT.

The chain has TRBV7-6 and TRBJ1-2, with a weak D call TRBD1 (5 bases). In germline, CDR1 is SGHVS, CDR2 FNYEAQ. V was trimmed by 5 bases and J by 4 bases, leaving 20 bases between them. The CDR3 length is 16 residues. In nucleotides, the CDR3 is TGTGCCAGCAGCCCCGATAGGGGAAAAACCTCCTATGGCTACACCTTC. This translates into CASSPDRGKTSYGYTF.

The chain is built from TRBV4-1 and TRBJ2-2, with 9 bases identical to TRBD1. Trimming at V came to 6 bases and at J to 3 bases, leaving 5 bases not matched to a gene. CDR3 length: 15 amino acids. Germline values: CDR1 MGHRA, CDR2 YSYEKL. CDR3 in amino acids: CASRQGARDTGELFF. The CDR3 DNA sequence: TGCGCCAGCAGACAGGGGGCGCGGGACACCGGGGAGCTGTTTTTT.